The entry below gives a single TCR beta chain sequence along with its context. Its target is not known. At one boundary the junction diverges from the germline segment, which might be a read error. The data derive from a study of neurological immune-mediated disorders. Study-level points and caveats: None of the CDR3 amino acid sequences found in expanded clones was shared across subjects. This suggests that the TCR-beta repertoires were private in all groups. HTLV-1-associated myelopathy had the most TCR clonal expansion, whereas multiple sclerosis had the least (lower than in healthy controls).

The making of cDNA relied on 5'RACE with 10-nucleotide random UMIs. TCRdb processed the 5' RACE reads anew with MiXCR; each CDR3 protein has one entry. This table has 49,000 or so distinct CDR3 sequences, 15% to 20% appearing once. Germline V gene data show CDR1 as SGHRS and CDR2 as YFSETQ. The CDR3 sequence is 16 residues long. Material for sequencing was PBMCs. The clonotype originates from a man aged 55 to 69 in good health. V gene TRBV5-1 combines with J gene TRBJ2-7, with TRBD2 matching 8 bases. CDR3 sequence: CTSSLEGLVRGYEQYF. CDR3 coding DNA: TGCACCAGCAGCTTGGAGGGACTAGTCAGGGGCTACGAGCAGTACTTC.